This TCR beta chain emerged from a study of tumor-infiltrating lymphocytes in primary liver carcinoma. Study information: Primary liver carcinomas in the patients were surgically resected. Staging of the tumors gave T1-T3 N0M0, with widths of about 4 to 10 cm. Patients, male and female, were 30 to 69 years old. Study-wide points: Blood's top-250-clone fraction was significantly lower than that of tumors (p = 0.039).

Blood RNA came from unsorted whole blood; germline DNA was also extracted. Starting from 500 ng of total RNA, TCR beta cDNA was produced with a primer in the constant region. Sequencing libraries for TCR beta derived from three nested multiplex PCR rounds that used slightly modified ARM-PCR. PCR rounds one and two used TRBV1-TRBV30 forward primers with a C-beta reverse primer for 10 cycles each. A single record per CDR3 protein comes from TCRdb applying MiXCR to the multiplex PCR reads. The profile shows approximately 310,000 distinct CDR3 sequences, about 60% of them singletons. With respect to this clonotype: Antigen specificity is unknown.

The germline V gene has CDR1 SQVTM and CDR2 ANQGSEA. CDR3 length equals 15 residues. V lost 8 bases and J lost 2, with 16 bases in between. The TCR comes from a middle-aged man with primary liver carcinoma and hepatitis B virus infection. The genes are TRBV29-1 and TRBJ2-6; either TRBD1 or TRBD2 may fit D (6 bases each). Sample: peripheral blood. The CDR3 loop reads CSITRGTTGANVLTF. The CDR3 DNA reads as TGCAGCATTACACGGGGGACAACTGGGGCCAACGTCCTGACTTTC.